This TCR beta chain was obtained from a study of T-cell memory formation after mild COVID-19. The CDR3 totals 13 residues. Germline-derived CDR1 and CDR2 are LNHDA and SQIVND (reference sequence). The germline V and J ends were trimmed by 6 bases and 7 bases, with 15 bases remaining between them. A single record per CDR3 protein comes from TCRdb applying MiXCR to the 5' RACE reads. The sample has approximately 180,000 distinct CDR3 sequences; about a sixth are singletons. The sequenced sample consisted of PBMCs or a T cell subset sorted from them (not recorded which). This TCR derives from an adult woman who had mild COVID-19 (a few samples of this study predate the infection). Cell type and time point are not known. V is TRBV19 and J is TRBJ1-2; D ambiguous. CDR3 protein: CASRTQGVGGYTF. The CDR3 region has the DNA TGTGCCAGTAGGACCCAAGGTGTTGGTGGCTACACCTTC.